This is a list of T cell receptor beta chains from one sample in a study of blood T cell repertoires in COVID-19. Repertoires were generated with immunoSEQ multiplex PCR, while TCRdb's copy carries only in-frame clones and drops some. The table has 200,000 to 250,000 clones, 80% to 90% seen once. What was sequenced was peripheral blood. These receptors came from a woman aged 80 or over with active or convalescent COVID-19. Each CDR3 is given without its conserved first and last residue. Fields, in order: CDR3 protein, J gene, V gene.

CDR3 protein: ASSIREGFSNQPQH; J gene: TRBJ1-5; V gene: TRBV19
CDR3 protein: ASRGDGGKYGYT; J gene: TRBJ1-2; V gene: TRBV6-6
CDR3 protein: ASSGNRGENTEAF; J gene: TRBJ1-1; V gene: TRBV11-3
CDR3 protein: ASSPGGRDEQF; J gene: TRBJ2-1; V gene: TRBV12-3/TRBV12-4
CDR3 protein: ASSPGGNYGYT; J gene: TRBJ1-2; V gene: TRBV28
CDR3 protein: ASSLEREGEQY; J gene: TRBJ2-7; V gene: TRBV7-2
CDR3 protein: ASNPRGQPLGSPLH; J gene: TRBJ1-6; V gene: TRBV2
CDR3 protein: ATSDRRKTGGAGRETQY; J gene: TRBJ2-5; V gene: TRBV24-1
CDR3 protein: ASIRQGSEQF; J gene: TRBJ2-1; V gene: TRBV2
CDR3 protein: ASSPRPGTGDLGFGNTEAF; J gene: TRBJ1-1; V gene: TRBV19
CDR3 protein: ASSISRDTGPFDYEQY; J gene: TRBJ2-7; V gene: TRBV12-1
CDR3 protein: ASMDRGEYNEQF; J gene: TRBJ2-1; V gene: TRBV7-9
CDR3 protein: ASSLGLAVAEQY; J gene: TRBJ2-7; V gene: TRBV5-5
CDR3 protein: ASSTSSGRAADTQY; J gene: TRBJ2-3; V gene: TRBV11-2
CDR3 protein: ASSRDRGNYGYT; J gene: TRBJ1-2; V gene: TRBV27
CDR3 protein: ASSMDGGRGTEAF; J gene: TRBJ1-1; V gene: TRBV7-9
CDR3 protein: ASSPRGTGDETQY; J gene: TRBJ2-5; V gene: TRBV28
CDR3 protein: ASSENGGQGEAF; J gene: TRBJ1-1; V gene: TRBV5-4
CDR3 protein: ASSFSPGQGRNTIY; J gene: TRBJ1-3; V gene: TRBV11-3
CDR3 protein: ASRGRDYGYT; J gene: TRBJ1-2; V gene: TRBV19
CDR3 protein: ASSLKGGAGTQY; J gene: TRBJ2-5; V gene: TRBV5-6
CDR3 protein: ASSVRSPTKNTGELF; J gene: TRBJ2-2; V gene: TRBV9
CDR3 protein: ASSIQTTGFNSPLH; J gene: TRBJ1-6; V gene: TRBV28
CDR3 protein: ATSRGITATNEKLF; J gene: TRBJ1-4; V gene: TRBV15
CDR3 protein: ASSLQLAGGSYEQY; J gene: TRBJ2-7; V gene: TRBV7-2
CDR3 protein: ASSQEVHGVDTQY; J gene: TRBJ2-3; V gene: TRBV4-1
CDR3 protein: ASSGDRPTGNTIY; J gene: TRBJ1-3; V gene: TRBV18
CDR3 protein: ASSLTGTNTEAF; J gene: TRBJ1-1; V gene: TRBV7-3
CDR3 protein: ASRRLAGDTDTQY; J gene: TRBJ2-3; V gene: TRBV3-1/TRBV3-2
CDR3 protein: ASSPRTGGYT; J gene: TRBJ1-2; V gene: TRBV6-5
CDR3 protein: ASSYSKVGGRMFNSPLH; J gene: TRBJ1-6; V gene: TRBV6-2/TRBV6-3
CDR3 protein: ASSSSYEQY; J gene: TRBJ2-7; V gene: TRBV3-1/TRBV3-2
CDR3 protein: AISESGGGYEQY; J gene: TRBJ2-7; V gene: TRBV10-3
CDR3 protein: SVEDRLAGVGGANVLT; J gene: TRBJ2-6; V gene: TRBV29-1
CDR3 protein: ASSAHFTGELF; J gene: TRBJ2-2; V gene: TRBV4-3
CDR3 protein: ASRVAGGPNEQF; J gene: TRBJ2-1; V gene: TRBV7-2
CDR3 protein: ASSEGGETTGELF; J gene: TRBJ2-2; V gene: TRBV9
CDR3 protein: AISEGEGSYEQY; J gene: TRBJ2-7; V gene: TRBV10-3
CDR3 protein: ASSRGLAGGPGSWQY; J gene: TRBJ2-7; V gene: TRBV5-4
CDR3 protein: ASSSQGYTEAF; J gene: TRBJ1-1; V gene: TRBV5-1
CDR3 protein: ASSSRDRMVGELF; J gene: TRBJ2-2; V gene: TRBV5-4